This TCR beta chain was recovered during a study of T cells in Graves' hyperthyroidism and ophthalmopathy. RNA transcripts gave rise to amplified TCR beta CDR3 regions. Primed by the HTBI set, a first-round RT-PCR was run on the TCR CDR3. MiXCR, applied by TCRdb to the multiplex PCR reads, yields one record per CDR3 protein. The sample consists of 500,000 to 750,000 distinct CDR3 sequences, about 15% of them appearing once. Graves' hyperthyroidism without ophthalmopathy progression within 18 months was termed stable. Disease duration under 2 months; hyperthyroidism patients were aged 18 to 65. Patients having uncontrolled infection, another autoimmune disease, pregnancy or lactation were not included. Each diagnosis drew on symptoms, thyroxine, TRAb, thyroid ultrasound and orbital computed tomography findings. The germline V gene has CDR1 SGHNT and CDR2 YENEEA. The germline V and J ends were trimmed by 5 bases and 0 bases, with 11 bases remaining between them. CDR3 length: 15 residues.

The source material was blood. The chain joins TRBV11-3 to TRBJ1-5, with D perhaps matching TRBD1 (6 bases). The sequence was collected from a woman in her twenties or thirties with Graves' hyperthyroidism. The CDR3 DNA sequence: TGTGCCAGCAGCCTCAGGGGCCATAGCAATCAGCCCCAGCATTTT. It translates to CASSLRGHSNQPQHF.